The present T cell receptor beta chain was sequenced within a study of cytomegalovirus exposure and HLA in healthy donors. Germline CDR1 SGHDN, CDR2 FVKESK. Trimming took 0 bases from V and 3 from J; bases not matched to a gene: 6. The CDR3 sequence is 17 residues long. PCR used 60 Vbeta primers and 13 Jbeta primers. Clones were read by immunoSEQ multiplex PCR, and TCRdb kept only the in-frame ones, dropping some. Of about 170,000 clones in the sample, approximately 81% were seen once. The rearrangement links TRBV14 to TRBJ2-3; 10 bases are a match to TRBD2. This clonotype was sampled from a man between 25 and 39 years old in good health and CMV-seropositive. The source material was PBMCs. CDR3 region: CASSQDFLAGVTDTQYF. The CDR3 DNA is TGTGCCAGCAGCCAAGATTTCCTAGCGGGAGTAACAGATACGCAGTATTTT.